The clone carrying this T cell receptor beta chain appeared many times. Its antigen remains unknown. The data are from a study of read filtering for tumor transcriptome and immune sequencing. Across the study: Transcriptome libraries were built from DNase-treated RNA. Per sample, TCR-region reads ranged about 4 to 11 million by IR-seq, 85 to 1273 by RNA-seq. Study-wide results and caveats: The sorted CD138-negative fraction was a mixed bone marrow immune population, not purified T cells.

The library was built from roughly 400 ng RNA with molecular barcoded adaptors for alpha/delta and beta/gamma chains. MiXCR, applied by TCRdb to the reads, yields one record per CDR3 protein. Among roughly 130,000 distinct CDR3 sequences, approximately 13% were seen once, and the ten largest hold 11%. From germline, CDR1 is MNHNY and CDR2 SVGAGI (reference sequence). V lost 2 bases and J 1 base, leaving 15 bases between the germline ends. The CDR3 length is 17 residues. The chain has TRBV6-6 and TRBJ2-1, with D perhaps matching TRBD1 (7 bases). The sequencing input was a population of CD138-negative cells sorted from bone marrow. This TCR was recovered from a donor older than 35 with multiple myeloma. This CDR3 reads CASSYTVSGGSYNEQFF. CDR3 nucleotides: TGTGCCAGCAGTTACACCGTATCAGGGGGGTCCTACAATGAGCAGTTCTTC.